Below, 26 T cell receptor beta chains from the same sample are listed, as sequenced in a study of OX40 agonist ivuxolimab in advanced cancers. Sequencing used immunoSEQ multiplex PCR; TCRdb keeps in-frame clones, though not all of them. The sample shows approximately 77,000 clones, around 92% of them seen only once. The input for sequencing was CD4+ or CD8+ T cells sorted from blood, taken in a trial of the OX40 agonist ivuxolimab. Receptor source: an adult with an advanced solid tumor such as melanoma, head and neck, liver or kidney cancer.

The chain recombines TRBV5-4 with TRBJ2-1; D is ambiguous. Germline values: CDR1 SGHNT, CDR2 YYREEE (reference sequence). This CDR3 is 15 amino acids long. V lost 3 bases and J lost 0, with 10 bases in between. The DNA of the CDR3 is TGTGCCAGCAGCTCAACACAAAACTCCTACAATGAGCAGTTCTTC. It is translated as CASSSTQNSYNEQFF.

The chain joins TRBV11-2 to TRBJ2-7; D possibly uses TRBD1 or TRBD2 (6 bases each). Germline CDR1 reads SGHAT; CDR2 reads FQNNGV. The germline V and J ends were trimmed by 8 bases and 3 bases, with 23 bases remaining between them. CDR3 length equals 16 residues. In DNA form, the CDR3 reads TGTGCCAGCGCGGCCTCCCGTGGAGGGGGGCTCTACGAGCAGTACTTC. Its protein is CASAASRGGGLYEQYF.

The rearrangement joins TRBV6-4 to TRBJ1-1; D gene ambiguous. Germline V gives CDR1 MRHNA, CDR2 SNTAGT. Trimming took 0 bases from V and 5 from J, leaving 10 bases between them. The CDR3 covers 14 residues. Here the CDR3 DNA reads TGTGCCAGCAGTGACTCAATCCGCGGGACTGAAGCTTTCTTT. Translating gives CASSDSIRGTEAFF.

A remark on this clone: The sample contains more than one DNA sequence encoding this CDR3. The chain has TRBV5-1 and TRBJ2-7, with 8 bases aligning to TRBD2. From germline, CDR1 is SGHRS and CDR2 YFSETQ. This CDR3 contains 14 residues. Trimming took 0 bases from V and 2 from J; bases not matched to a gene: 1. The CDR3 region is CASSLGSGAYEQYF. The CDR3 DNA reads as TGCGCCAGCAGCTTGGGTAGCGGGGCCTACGAGCAGTACTTC.

Of note for this clone: This may be a read error, as it is one base from a much larger clone. CDR3 residues: CASSVGGSYNEQFF. The CDR3 DNA reads TGTGCCAGCAGCGTGGGGGGCTCCTACAATGAGCAGTTCTTC. The chain couples TRBV9 to TRBJ2-1, with a tentative D call TRBD2 (6 bases). Trimming pared 2 bases from V and 0 bases from J, leaving 6 bases between. The CDR3 totals 14 residues. The V gene's germline CDR1 is SGDLS and CDR2 YYNGEE.

V usage is TRBV21-1 and J usage is TRBJ1-4; the table's D call, TRBD1, was not checked against the DNA. TRBV21-1 is given as a pseudogene. The CDR3 sequence is 14 residues long. The CDR3 DNA is TGTGCCAGCAGGAGACAGACTGGAAGTGAAAAACTGTTTTTT. Protein: CASRRQTGSEKLFF.

This clone has just one count. This chain links TRBV5-1 with TRBJ1-6; the D gene is possibly TRBD1 (6 bases). The V end lost 0 bases, the J end lost 10 bases, and 11 bases lay between the germline ends. This CDR3 has 14 residues. Germline assignment: CDR1 SGHRS and CDR2 YFSETQ. CDR3 DNA sequence: TGCGCCAGCAGCTTGGCAGGGGCCGGGTCACCCCTCCACTTT. Its protein product is CASSLAGAGSPLHF. The variable domain in full, with the rest retrieved from reference TRBV5-1 and TRBJ1-6, is KAGVTQTPRYLIKTRGQQVTLSCSPISGHRSVSWYQQTPGQGLQFLFEYFSETQRNKGNFPGRFSGRQFSNSRSEMNVSTLELGDSALYLCASSLAGAGSPLHFGNGTRLTVT.

V gene TRBV29-1 combines with J gene TRBJ1-1; 7 bases match TRBD1. The CDR3 sequence is 12 residues long. CDR1 is SQVTM and CDR2 is ANQGSEA in the germline V gene. V trimming: 7 bases; J trimming: 4 bases; junction bases outside the gene matches: 6. The CDR3 loop is CSAAAGGTEAFF. The CDR3 bases are TGCAGCGCCGCCGCAGGGGGCACTGAAGCTTTCTTT. Filled out from reference TRBV29-1 and TRBJ1-1, the complete variable domain reads SAVISQKPSRDICQRGTSLTIQCQVDSQVTMMFWYRQQPGQSLTLIATANQGSEATYESGFVIDKFPISRPNLTFSTLTVSNMSPEDSSIYLCSAAAGGTEAFFGQGTRLTVV.

This clone is a singleton in its sample. The chain carries TRBV5-1 and TRBJ2-1, with TRBD2 matching over 11 bases. The CDR3 consists of 17 residues. J lost 5 bases, V lost 0 bases, and 7 bases had no gene match. Germline values: CDR1 SGHRS, CDR2 YFSETQ. The CDR3 DNA is TGCGCCAGCAGCTTGGCGGCTAGCGGGGGGTTAGACAATGAGCAGTTCTTC. This encodes CASSLAASGGLDNEQFF.

The chain carries TRBV13 and TRBJ2-3, with 9 bases fitting TRBD2. V lost 1 base to trimming and J lost 4 bases; unmatched junction nucleotides: 6. Germline lookup yields CDR1 PRHDT and CDR2 FYEKMQ (reference sequence). The CDR3 is made up of 16 amino acids. CDR3 bases: TGTGCCAGCAGCTTAGCCCGTCAGCGGGGGGCAGATACGCAGTATTTT. This gives the protein CASSLARQRGADTQYF.

The V and J genes are TRBV4-1 and TRBJ2-7; D not certain. The CDR3 sequence is 16 residues long. V lost 0 bases and J lost 3, with 15 bases in between. Germline CDR1 MGHRA, CDR2 YSYEKL. The CDR3 bases are TGCGCCAGCAGCCAAGATAAAGACGCCGGCTTCTACGAGCAGTACTTC. Translated: CASSQDKDAGFYEQYF.

V usage is TRBV6-5 and J usage is TRBJ1-1, with TRBD1 as a possible D gene (5 bases). Germline lookup yields CDR1 MNHEY and CDR2 SVGAGI. The CDR3 runs 14 residues. The V end was cut by 2 bases, the J end by 2 bases, with 9 bases between. The CDR3 nucleotides read TGTGCCAGCAGTTACGGGGACTCTAACACTGAAGCTTTCTTT. Protein product: CASSYGDSNTEAFF.

The chain recombines TRBV6-5 with TRBJ2-5; a weak D match, TRBD1 (6 bases). The CDR3 extends over 14 amino acids. Germline V gene lookup returns CDR1 MNHEY and CDR2 SVGAGI. Deletions cut 6 bases from V and 2 bases from J, with 13 bases between. The chain's CDR3 is CASRSGTPQETQYF. CDR3 sequence (DNA): TGTGCCAGCAGATCCGGGACACCTCAAGAGACCCAGTACTTC.

V is TRBV7-9 and J is TRBJ2-1; unclear D gene. CDR3 size: 16 residues. V was shortened by 5 bases and J by 1 base, with 15 bases between the two germline ends. Germline values: CDR1 SEHNR, CDR2 FQNEAQ (reference sequence). The CDR3 is CASSPSKGRSYNEQFF. CDR3 bases: TGTGCCAGCAGCCCTTCAAAGGGCCGTTCCTACAATGAGCAGTTCTTC. Full variable domain (missing parts from reference TRBV7-9 and TRBJ2-1): DTGVSQNPRHKITKRGQNVTFRCDPISEHNRLYWYRQTLGQGPEFLTYFQNEAQLEKSRLLSDRFSAERPKGSFSTLEIQRTEQGDSAMYLCASSPSKGRSYNEQFFGPGTRLTVL.

The chain employs TRBV18 and TRBJ1-1; D uncertain. Germline lookup yields CDR1 KGHSH and CDR2 LQKENI. The CDR3 runs 17 residues. Trimming shortened V by 3 bases and J by 0 bases, and 17 bases separated the two germline ends. Written as DNA, the CDR3 is TGTGCCAGCTCACCGGGGAGAGCCCCTTCTATGAACACTGAAGCTTTCTTT. Translating gives CASSPGRAPSMNTEAFF.

This rearrangement joins TRBV15 to TRBJ2-5; TRBD2 agrees at 7 bases. Germline lookup yields CDR1 LNHNV and CDR2 YYDKDF (reference sequence). Germline trimming cut 7 bases from V and 3 bases from J; bases unmatched to any gene: 8. CDR3 length equals 14 residues. The CDR3: CATTDLGGEETQYF. The CDR3 bases are TGTGCCACCACCGACCTGGGAGGGGAAGAGACCCAGTACTTC.

The rearrangement uses TRBV10-1 and TRBJ2-5; tentative D call: TRBD1 (6 bases). CDR1 is WNHNN and CDR2 is SYGVQD in the germline V gene (reference sequence). Trimming cost V 0 bases and J 2 bases, with 13 bases left between them. The CDR3 covers 16 residues. For the CDR3, the DNA is TGCGCCAGCAGTGAGTCCGAGGGGGTGGAACAAGAGACCCAGTACTTC. Its translation is CASSESEGVEQETQYF.

The chain links TRBV4-3 to TRBJ1-1; the D is unclear. Trimming removed 0 bases at V and 5 bases at J, with 16 bases between. The CDR3 consists of 16 residues. Germline lookup yields CDR1 LGHNA and CDR2 YSLEER. The CDR3 DNA follows: TGCGCCAGCAGCCAAGATCCCCCCCCTGTGTGGACTGAAGCTTTCTTT. It is translated as CASSQDPPPVWTEAFF.

The V gene is TRBV29-1, the J gene TRBJ1-2; no firm D call. The CDR3 has 13 amino acids. Trimming removed 4 bases at V and 3 bases at J, with 12 bases between. CDR1 and CDR2 (germline): SQVTM, ANQGSEA. CDR3 sequence: CSVGPPVDYGYTF. DNA of the CDR3: TGCAGCGTTGGGCCCCCTGTAGACTATGGCTACACCTTC.

Regarding this clone: The same CDR3 arises from other DNA sequences in this sample as well. The chain recombines TRBV5-6 with TRBJ2-7; no clear D. Germline V gene sequence: CDR1 SGHDT, CDR2 YYEEEE. CDR3 size: 11 residues. Trimming cost V 0 bases and J 4 bases, with 2 bases left between them. CDR3 coding DNA: TGTGCCAGCAGCTTGGGTTACGAGCAGTACTTC. It codes for CASSLGYEQYF.

The chain has TRBV5-4 and TRBJ2-7; the D call may be TRBD1 or TRBD2 (5 bases each). V shed 2 bases and J shed 3 bases, with 12 bases lying between them. This CDR3 has 14 residues. CDR1 SGHNT and CDR2 YYREEE come from the germline V gene (reference sequence). CDR3 sequence: CASSFGTYDYEQYF. The CDR3, as DNA: TGTGCCAGCAGCTTCGGGACCTACGACTACGAGCAGTACTTC.

The CDR3: CSATGTVAYEQYF. For the CDR3, the DNA is TGCAGCGCTACCGGGACGGTGGCCTACGAGCAGTACTTC. The gene calls are TRBV29-1 and TRBJ2-5; D might be TRBD1 or TRBD2, each matching 5 bases. The J call may not be correct, given that the DNA end is closer to TRBJ2-7. CDR1 is SQVTM, CDR2 ANQGSEA, per germline. This CDR3 comprises 13 residues.

The rearrangement uses TRBV6-6 and TRBJ1-2; D not certain. Trimming shortened V by 2 bases and J by 2 bases, and 12 bases separated the two germline ends. Germline V gene data show CDR1 as MNHNY and CDR2 as SVGAGI (reference sequence). The CDR3 is 15 amino acids. The CDR3 sequence is CASSYLERVNYGYTF. The CDR3 DNA reads as TGTGCCAGCAGTTACCTTGAAAGGGTAAACTATGGCTACACCTTC.

The gene calls are TRBV27 and TRBJ2-1; weak D call: TRBD1 (6 bases). Germline V CDR1 and CDR2: MNHEY, SMNVEV (reference sequence). The CDR3 extends over 14 amino acids. Deletions cut 2 bases from V and 7 bases from J, with 12 bases between. This CDR3 reads CASSLNQGWNEQFF. CDR3 DNA sequence: TGTGCCAGCAGTTTAAATCAGGGGTGGAATGAGCAGTTCTTC.

The CDR3 DNA reads TGTGCCAGCTCGGAGAACAAACTGACGGGGGGGCCCTACGAGCAGTACTTC. Protein: CASSENKLTGGPYEQYF. The chain joins TRBV2 to TRBJ2-7; 8 bases map to TRBD2. The J segment lost 2 bases and the V segment lost 8 bases, leaving 17 bases of the junction unmatched. CDR1 and CDR2 (germline): SNHLY, FYNNEI. This CDR3 spans 17 amino acids.

This chain uses TRBV27 with TRBJ1-4, with no clear D. Trimming took off 5 bases at V and 5 bases at J, with 15 bases between the two ends. The CDR3 has 15 amino acids. Germline CDR1 is MNHEY and CDR2 is SMNVEV (reference sequence). CDR3 protein: CASSRAEQENEKLFF. The CDR3 nucleotides read TGTGCCAGCAGTCGGGCGGAGCAGGAAAATGAAAAACTGTTTTTT.